This T cell receptor (beta chain) comes out of a study of T-cell reconstitution after alpha-beta-depleted transplantation in children. Unique molecular identifiers were used to barcode this TCRbeta library. TCRdb re-called the PCR reads through MiXCR, storing one row per CDR3 protein. The sample yields a few hundred thousand distinct CDR3 sequences, around two fifths seen once. Per the germline V gene, CDR1 is SQVTM and CDR2 is ANQGSEA. V was shortened by 1 base and J by 0 bases, with 26 bases between the two germline ends. The CDR3 consists of 20 residues. General observations from the study: Surviving recipient T cells and intrathymic progenitors accounted for some patients' high TCRbeta diversity at day 60. Fresh T-cell production supplied most of the T-cell counts and diversity seen one year after transplant. By about two months after transplant, alpha-beta T cells reportedly arose from several hundred graft clones that had expanded.

This clonotype has ten or more counts. What it recognizes is unknown. This specimen was PBMCs, taken before TCRalphabeta/CD19-depleted stem cell transplant. The source is a girl under 10 years old with aplastic anemia, due to receive a stem cell transplant. J is TRBJ2-3 and V is TRBV29-1; the D gene is possibly TRBD1 (6 bases). The CDR3 DNA reads as TGCAGCGTTGAAGTTTTTACGAAGGCAGGGGACCTTTCTAGCACAGATACGCAGTATTTT. It is translated as CSVEVFTKAGDLSSTDTQYF.